Here is one T cell receptor beta chain with its context. Its antigen is currently not known. There are no base qualities to consult, and no much larger clone falls within one base. The immunoSEQ Assay, a bias-controlled multiplex PCR, was used to amplify TCRbeta CDR3 regions from genomic DNA. The authors processed their data as follows. The number of nucleated cells in each sample was estimated by amplification of reference gene primers within the assay. To quantify the absolute abundance of each unique TCRbeta CDR3 rearrangement, sequence reads were collapsed and filtered. For each sample, productive Simpson clonality was calculated as the square root of Simpson's diversity index across productive rearrangements. Not all clones reach the TCRdb copy of this immuneACCESS table, which keeps in-frame sequences only. Checked studies attribute under half of the gap to unresolved V genes and leave the rest unexplained. V and J calls and clone size come straight from that table; D and trimming were deduced from the DNA. The sample table holds hundreds of thousands of clones, of which approximately 82% were seen once. Approximately 5% of the sample lies in the top ten.

Participants in the prospective study were aged about 18 to 100 years, lived in 20 to 30 United States geographic areas, and enrolled through a virtual design. To assign participants to cohorts, the prospective study relied on clinical history that participants themselves reported in a screening survey and a study questionnaire. A participant counted as exposed if, within 2 weeks of entering the study, that participant had been in contact with someone who had a PCR-confirmed or clinician-diagnosed COVID-19 case. In the prospective study, whole blood, serum and a nasopharyngeal or oropharyngeal swab were collected from each participant by mobile phlebotomists. Participants in the prospective study had the option to provide additional blood draws and questionnaires over an approximately 2-month period. Before DNA extraction, blood samples from the prospective study were shipped at room temperature or frozen.

Including the terminal cysteine and phenylalanine, the CDR3 comprises 13 residues. Only CDR3 DNA is held: 39 bases, read in frame from base 1. V is reduced by 5 bases and J by 9 bases, leaving a spacing of 14 bases between them. As encoded in the germline V gene, CDR1 is KGHSH while CDR2 is LQKENI. This sample is drawn from a study of blood T cell repertoires in COVID-19 (dated by TCRdb to the early 2020s). Study-wide context: Samples from collaborators originated in the United States, Italy and Spain and spanned both the acute and convalescent phases of COVID-19. The material from the prospective study consisted of cDNA or gDNA derived from T cells, B-cell-depleted T cells, or PBMCs. Deeply sampled blood TCRbeta repertoires from subjects exposed to, actively infected with, or recovered from COVID-19 were included in the dataset. A freely available public database, intended as a resource for researchers studying the immune response to SARS-CoV-2, is where the repertoires were released. The samples were drawn from the first 160 participants of the ongoing ImmuneRACE study and from 1,254 subjects provided by 6 global collaborators. Sample metadata almost always included a de-identified subject ID, COVID-19 status, age in years and sex. Where available, HLA class I and class II types were taken from metadata supplied by the sample provider and were not determined by assay-based typing. The research as a whole found: The quantity of clinical and demographic metadata differed by source and by participant and was supplied without curation.

Sample: PBMCs or T cells enriched from blood (not recorded which). The receptor comes from a middle-aged man who had been exposed to COVID-19. In this chain, TRBV18 is recombined with TRBJ2-1, with TRBD2 as a weak D call on 5 bases. The CDR3 corresponds to CASSGLGVFEQFF. At the DNA level, the sequence is TGTGCCAGCTCAGGACTGGGAGTCTTTGAGCAGTTCTTC.